The 21 T cell receptor beta chains below come from one sample, sequenced in a study of blood T cells in healthy people across ages (dated by TCRdb to about 2015). Library preparation was by 5' RACE. The instrument given in TCRdb is Illumina HiSeq 2500. A second PCR of roughly 6 to 11 cycles was run with a J-beta primer mix and a sample-barcoded 5' primer. TCRdb's own reprocessing of the public reads used fastp at Q25 and MiXCR and kept productive beta chains. Rows are unified per CDR3 protein, each entry keeping the most common DNA and genes. The sample table holds hundreds of thousands of distinct CDR3 sequences, of which about 30% were seen once. In total, the top ten clones hold approximately 14% of the sample. The sample comprised blood. The receptors were sampled from a woman older than 75 in good health.

This clonotype was counted at least ten times. The CDR3 sequence is CASRGMPPGTDTQYF. In DNA form, the CDR3 reads TGTGCCAGCAGGGGAATGCCCCCGGGAACAGATACGCAGTATTTT. The V call is TRBV6-1, the J call TRBJ2-3; TRBD2 is a possible D gene (5 bases). Germline V CDR1 and CDR2: MNHNS, SASEGT. This CDR3 is built from 15 residues. Trimming took 6 bases from V and 3 from J, leaving 16 bases between them.

This clonotype was seen repeatedly, ten times or more. The CDR3 region has the DNA TGTGCCAGCAGTGTGACAGCAACTAATGAAAAACTGTTTTTT. Protein product: CASSVTATNEKLFF. The chain couples TRBV12-3 or TRBV12-4 to TRBJ1-4; TRBD1 is a possible D gene (5 bases). Deletions cut 5 bases from V and 0 bases from J, with 7 bases between. The CDR3 has 14 amino acids.

This clonotype came up many times. The V call is TRBV5-1, the J call TRBJ2-7; either TRBD1 or TRBD2 may supply D (5 bases each). Trimming pared 4 bases from V and 4 bases from J, leaving 18 bases between. The CDR3 totals 15 residues. Germline V gene sequence: CDR1 SGHRS, CDR2 YFSETQ. CDR3 region: CASSLVPRGQYEQYF. The CDR3 nucleotides read TGCGCCAGCAGCCTGGTGCCACGGGGCCAATACGAGCAGTACTTC.

This clonotype was counted only a few times. This chain joins TRBV7-9 and TRBJ1-1, with D uncertain. CDR1 SEHNR and CDR2 FQNEAQ come from the germline V gene (reference sequence). V lost 4 bases, J lost 0 bases, and 9 bases lay in between. The CDR3 runs to 14 residues. CDR3 region: CASSWSVMNTEAFF. CDR3 in DNA: TGTGCCAGCAGCTGGTCGGTCATGAACACTGAAGCTTTCTTT.

With respect to this clonotype: A read error may produce the germline difference seen at one junction end. V is TRBV12-3 or TRBV12-4 and J is TRBJ2-3; D is perhaps TRBD1 (6 bases). This CDR3 is 16 amino acids long. The CDR3 protein is CASSYDKGEGTDTQYF. The DNA of the CDR3 is TGTGCCAGCAGTTACGATAAGGGGGAAGGCACAGATACGCAATATTTT.

A word on this clonotype: This sequence may be a read error, since a much larger clone differs from it by one base. The CDR3 DNA follows: TGTGCCAGCAGCCCAGGACTAGCGGGGCCCTGCAATGAGCAGTACTTC. Translation gives CASSPGLAGPCNEQYF. The rearrangement uses TRBV7-9 and TRBJ2-5; 12 nucleotides match TRBD2. CDR1 and CDR2 (germline): SEHNR, FQNEAQ (reference sequence). V trimming: 5 bases; J trimming: 11 bases; junction bases outside the gene matches: 15. The CDR3 has 16 amino acids.

A note on this clonotype: Compared with germline, one end of the junction differs, possibly owing to a read error. The chain carries TRBV19 and TRBJ2-7; 7 nucleotides match TRBD1. CDR1 is LNHDA and CDR2 is SQIVND in the germline V gene (reference sequence). The CDR3 has 12 amino acids. CDR3 in amino acids: CTSSHRGYEQYF. The CDR3 coding sequence is TGTACCAGTTCTCACAGGGGCTACGAGCAGTACTTC.

This clonotype was seen ten or more times. The CDR3 nucleotides are TGTGCCAGCAGTCCCCGCGGCGGGGGGGCGGACGGGGAGCTGTTTTTT. The encoded protein is CASSPRGGGADGELFF. V usage is TRBV4-2 and J usage is TRBJ2-2; 9 nucleotides align to TRBD2. Germline CDR1 and CDR2: LGHNA and YNFKEQ. Trimming cost V 6 bases and J 7 bases; bases outside gene matches: 12. This CDR3 is 16 amino acids long.

This clonotype appeared many times. This chain connects TRBV30 to TRBJ1-6; TRBD1 is a possible D gene (5 bases). Deletions cut 4 bases from V and 3 bases from J, with 10 bases between. The CDR3 totals 14 residues. CDR1 GTSNPN and CDR2 SVGIG come from the germline V gene (reference sequence). Here the CDR3 DNA reads TGTGCCTGGAATGACCAGGGCTATAATTCACCCCTCCACTTT. Amino acids: CAWNDQGYNSPLHF.

This clonotype was detected ten times or more. V usage is TRBV12-3 or TRBV12-4 and J usage is TRBJ1-5; D not certain. CDR3 length equals 13 residues. V dropped 6 bases and J dropped 2 bases, with 8 bases sitting between them. The CDR3 DNA reads TGTGCCAGCAGAAACAGTGGCAATCAGCCCCAGCATTTT. Translation: CASRNSGNQPQHF.

The gene calls are TRBV7-2 and TRBJ2-3; D uncertain. Germline CDR1 SGHTA, CDR2 FQGNSA. Trimming removed 2 bases at V and 0 bases at J, with 21 bases between. The CDR3 runs to 19 residues. CDR3 in amino acids: CASSLHRPSPKTSTDTQYF. The CDR3 coding sequence is TGTGCCAGCAGCTTACATCGTCCCAGCCCAAAGACGAGCACAGATACGCAGTATTTT.

This clonotype was observed a few times. The chain joins TRBV25-1 to TRBJ1-2, with D unclear. The CDR3 is 12 residues long. The V gene lost 3 bases and the J gene lost 8 bases, with 10 bases spanning the gap. The germline CDR1 and CDR2 sequences are MGHDK and SYGVNS. The CDR3 is CASSDGPRGYTF. As DNA, the CDR3 is TGTGCCAGCAGTGATGGGCCCCGCGGCTACACCTTC.

Worth noting for this clonotype: A single base separates this from a much larger clone, so it may be a read error. The conserved phenylalanine or tryptophan normally closing the CDR3 is absent here, so this likely arose from a read error. The V and J genes are TRBV20-1 and TRBJ2-3; D unclear. The CDR3 consists of 15 residues. Germline V gives CDR1 DFQATT, CDR2 SNEGSKA (reference sequence). The V and J ends lost 0 bases and 0 bases respectively, with 10 bases between them. The CDR3 loop is CSARDSAASTDTQYC. CDR3 in DNA: TGCAGTGCTAGAGATTCGGCAGCGAGCACAGATACGCAGTATTGT.

This clonotype was observed many times. This sequence joins TRBV7-2 and TRBJ2-1; 7 positions match TRBD2. This CDR3 is 15 amino acids long. Germline loops: CDR1 SGHTA, CDR2 FQGNSA. V lost 5 bases and J lost 0; bases outside the gene matches: 4. CDR3 sequence reads: CASSESGVSYNEQFF. CDR3 nucleotide sequence: TGTGCCAGCAGCGAGAGCGGGGTCTCCTACAATGAGCAGTTCTTC.

The sample holds many counts of this clonotype. This chain's CDR3 is CASRASGGVNEQFF. The CDR3, as DNA: TGTGCCAGCAGGGCTAGCGGGGGGGTTAATGAGCAGTTCTTC. The chain recombines TRBV6-1 with TRBJ2-1, with TRBD2 identical over 12 bases. The CDR3 has 14 amino acids. Germline CDR1 is MNHNS and CDR2 is SASEGT. V was pared by 6 bases and J by 7 bases, with 4 bases of the junction left unmatched.

This chain links TRBV25-1 with TRBJ1-1; D is perhaps TRBD1 (5 bases). Trimming took off 6 bases at V and 0 bases at J, with 14 bases between the two ends. The CDR3 consists of 15 residues. Germline V gene data show CDR1 as MGHDK and CDR2 as SYGVNS. In DNA, the CDR3 is TGTGCCAGCAGCCCGGGGACCGAATTGAACACTGAAGCTTTCTTT. Protein: CASSPGTELNTEAFF.

This chain uses TRBV2 with TRBJ2-3; no definite D call. The CDR3 is made up of 14 amino acids. Trimming took off 4 bases at V and 0 bases at J, with 8 bases between the two ends. Per the germline V gene, CDR1 is SNHLY and CDR2 is FYNNEI. In DNA, the CDR3 is TGTGCCAGCAGTGGGTCCTTCAGCACAGATACGCAGTATTTT. Translating it yields CASSGSFSTDTQYF. Drawing the rest from reference TRBV2 and TRBJ2-3, the complete variable domain is EPEVTQTPSHQVTQMGQEVILRCVPISNHLYFYWYRQILGQKVEFLVSFYNNEISEKSEIFDDQFSVERPDGSNFTLKIRSTKLEDSAMYFCASSGSFSTDTQYFGPGTRLTVL.

Ten or more counts support this clonotype. The chain employs TRBV3-1 and TRBJ1-6; 9 nucleotides align to TRBD1. Germline CDR1 and CDR2: LGHDT and YNNKEL (reference sequence). The trim removed 4 bases at V and 7 bases at J, leaving 8 bases unmatched. The length of the CDR3 is 16 residues. The CDR3 DNA sequence: TGTGCCAGCAGCCTAGGGGTGGGGACAGGGAATTCACCCCTCCACTTT. Residues: CASSLGVGTGNSPLHF.

The chain combines TRBV19 with TRBJ2-5; D not certain. This CDR3 is built from 13 residues. V was cut by 3 bases and J by 0 bases, with 5 bases left in between. Per the germline V gene, CDR1 is LNHDA and CDR2 is SQIVND (reference sequence). The CDR3 loop is CASSISYQETQYF. CDR3 nucleotide sequence: TGTGCCAGTAGTATTTCGTACCAAGAGACCCAGTACTTC.

This clonotype was detected many times. V is TRBV4-3 and J is TRBJ1-1, with D unclear. Trimming stripped 0 bases from V and 3 bases from J, with 8 bases between. The germline V gene encodes CDR1 LGHNA and CDR2 YSLEER. This CDR3 is 14 amino acids long. The CDR3 is CASSQDGSYTEAFF. The CDR3 coding sequence is TGCGCCAGCAGCCAAGATGGGAGTTACACTGAAGCTTTCTTT.

The chain carries TRBV6-2 or TRBV6-3 and TRBJ1-4, with D unresolved. V was clipped by 8 bases and J by 3 bases, with 16 bases between them. CDR1 MNHEY and CDR2 SVGEGT come from the germline V gene. CDR3 length: 15 amino acids. Here the CDR3 reads CASGPEGRPNEKLFF. For the CDR3, the DNA is TGTGCCAGCGGACCGGAGGGCAGGCCTAATGAAAAACTGTTTTTT.